The sequence of this TCR beta chain was determined in a study of blood T cell repertoires in COVID-19. The CDR3 consists of 13 residues. Germline V lookup: CDR1 MNHEY, CDR2 SVGAGI. Trimming shortened V by 7 bases and J by 8 bases, and 15 bases separated the two germline ends. Method: immunoSEQ multiplex PCR; TCRdb's copy keeps in-frame clones and lacks some. This table holds roughly 70,000 clones, roughly 72% found once. This TCR was sampled from a man aged 55 to 70 with COVID-19, enrolled during active disease. The sequenced material came from peripheral blood. This chain connects TRBV6-5 to TRBJ1-5; D gene ambiguous. For the CDR3, the DNA is TGTGCCAGCACCCTACAGACATGGGAGCCCCAGCATTTT. It specifies CASTLQTWEPQHF.